This T cell receptor beta chain comes out of a study of molecular identifiers for immune sequencing clone quantification. The CDR3 covers 16 residues. CDR1 is SGDLS and CDR2 is YYNGEE in the germline V gene. V was clipped by 0 bases and J by 0 bases, with 12 bases between them. One entry per CDR3 protein results from TCRdb running MiXCR on the PCR reads. The sample has around 54,000 distinct CDR3 sequences; 20% to 25% are singletons. Whole-study results and caveats: Underestimation of highly expanded clone sizes could arise where identical TCR molecules share a barcode. Clonotypes surpassing 20 RNA copies contained over 97% of effector molecules, versus under 1% in naive cells.

Sorting isolated naive CD8 T cells as CD8+CD4-CCR7+CD45RA+ events. This clonotype was counted many times. Its cognate antigen is unknown. The chain employs TRBV9 and TRBJ1-1; D gene ambiguous. Material for sequencing was naive CD8+ T cells from blood, with Jurkat cell RNA spiked in. Documented subset: FACS-sorted CD8+CD4-CCR7+CD45RA+ naive T cells. The TCR sequence derives from a human donor in good health. Some libraries in this study had Jurkat cell RNA spiked in. CDR3 bases: TGTGCCAGCAGCGTAGATGGTGCGGGGATGAACACTGAAGCTTTCTTT. Protein product: CASSVDGAGMNTEAFF.